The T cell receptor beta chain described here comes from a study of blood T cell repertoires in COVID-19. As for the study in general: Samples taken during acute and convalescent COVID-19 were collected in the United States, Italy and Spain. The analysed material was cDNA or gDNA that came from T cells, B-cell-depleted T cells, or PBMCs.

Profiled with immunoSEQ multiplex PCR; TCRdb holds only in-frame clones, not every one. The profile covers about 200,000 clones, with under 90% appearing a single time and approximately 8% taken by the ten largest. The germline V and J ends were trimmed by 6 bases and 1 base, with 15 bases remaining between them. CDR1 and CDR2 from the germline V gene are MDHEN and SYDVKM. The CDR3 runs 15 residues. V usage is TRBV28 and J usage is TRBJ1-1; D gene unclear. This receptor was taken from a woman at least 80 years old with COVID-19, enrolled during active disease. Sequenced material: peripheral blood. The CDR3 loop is CASRVQLFGNTEAFF. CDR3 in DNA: TGTGCCAGCAGGGTGCAATTATTCGGGAACACTGAAGCTTTCTTT. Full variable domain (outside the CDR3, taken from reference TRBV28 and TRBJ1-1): DVKVTQSSRYLVKRTGEKVFLECVQDMDHENMFWYRQDPGLGLRLIYFSYDVKMKEKGDIPEGYSVSREKKERFSLILESASTNQTSMYLCASRVQLFGNTEAFFGQGTRLTVV.